The T cell receptor (beta chain) described here comes from a study of cytomegalovirus exposure and HLA in healthy donors. Overall study results and limits: Altogether, 160 or so TCR beta chains were recorded as cytomegalovirus-associated. It was confirmed in vitro that a few of the CMV-associated chains were specific for CMV antigens. Rarity held for most TCR sequences, but there were some public TCRs that occurred in many donors. With high specificity and sensitivity, the classifier reportedly diagnosed cytomegalovirus status.

A remark on this clone: The antigen remains unidentified.

Sequenced by immunoSEQ multiplex PCR; TCRdb stores in-frame clones only, minus some. The sample has 190,000 or so clones, about 86% seen once; the top ten hold about 3%. This CDR3 contains 15 residues. Per the germline V gene, CDR1 is MNHNS and CDR2 is SASEGT. With 4 bases removed from V and 2 bases from J, the gap between germline ends came to 14 bases. Sample: PBMCs. The source of this sequence is a woman in her late teens or twenties in good health and CMV-seropositive. The rearrangement uses TRBV6-1 and TRBJ2-5; D uncertain. The CDR3 spells CASSGSTETQETQYF. Here the CDR3 DNA reads TGTGCCAGCAGTGGAAGCACAGAGACACAAGAGACCCAGTACTTC.